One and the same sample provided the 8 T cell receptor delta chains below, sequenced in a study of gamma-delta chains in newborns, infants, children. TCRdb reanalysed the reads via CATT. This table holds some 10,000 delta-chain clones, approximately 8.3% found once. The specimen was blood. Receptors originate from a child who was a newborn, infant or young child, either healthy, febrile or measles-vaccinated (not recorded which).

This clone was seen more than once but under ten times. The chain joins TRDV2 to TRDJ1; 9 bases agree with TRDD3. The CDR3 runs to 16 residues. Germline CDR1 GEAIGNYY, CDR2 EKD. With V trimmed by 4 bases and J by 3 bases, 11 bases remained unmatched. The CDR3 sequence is CACESVGDKGADKLIF. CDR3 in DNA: TGTGCCTGTGAGTCGGTGGGGGATAAAGGAGCCGATAAACTCATCTTT.

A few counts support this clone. In DNA, the CDR3 is TGTGCCTGTGACTACGTACTGGGGGATATCTCCTGGGACACCCGACAGATGTTTTTC. Protein product: CACDYVLGDISWDTRQMFF. This chain connects TRDV2 to TRDJ3, with 11 positions matching TRDD3. The V gene end was trimmed by 3 bases and the J gene end by 0 bases; junction bases not matched to a gene: 6. Germline CDR1 GEAIGNYY, CDR2 EKD. The CDR3 covers 19 residues.

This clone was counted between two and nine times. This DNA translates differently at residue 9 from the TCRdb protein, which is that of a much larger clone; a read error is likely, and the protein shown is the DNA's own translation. As DNA, the CDR3 is TGTGCCTGTGACACACTGGGGGATTCGACAGCACAACTCTTCTTT. It translates to CACDTLGDSTAQLFF. The V call is TRDV2, the J call TRDJ2; TRDD3 matches at 10 bases. The CDR3 is made up of 15 amino acids. Germline trimming cut 1 base from V and 4 bases from J; bases unmatched to any gene: 2. The germline CDR1 and CDR2 sequences are GEAIGNYY and EKD.

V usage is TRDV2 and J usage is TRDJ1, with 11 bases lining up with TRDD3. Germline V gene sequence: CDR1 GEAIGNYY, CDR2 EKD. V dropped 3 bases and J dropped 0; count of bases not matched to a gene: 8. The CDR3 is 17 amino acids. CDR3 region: CACDPLLGDIHTDKLIF. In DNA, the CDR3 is TGTGCCTGTGACCCGCTACTGGGGGATATCCACACCGATAAACTCATCTTT.

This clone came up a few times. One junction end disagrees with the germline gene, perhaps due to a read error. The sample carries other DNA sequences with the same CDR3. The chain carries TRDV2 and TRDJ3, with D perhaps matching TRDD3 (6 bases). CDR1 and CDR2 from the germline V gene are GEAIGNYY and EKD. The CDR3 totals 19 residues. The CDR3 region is CACDPILGVSSWDTRQMFF. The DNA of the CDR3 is TGTGCCTGTGACCCCATACTGGGTGTATCGTCCTGGGACACCCGACAAATGTTTTTC.

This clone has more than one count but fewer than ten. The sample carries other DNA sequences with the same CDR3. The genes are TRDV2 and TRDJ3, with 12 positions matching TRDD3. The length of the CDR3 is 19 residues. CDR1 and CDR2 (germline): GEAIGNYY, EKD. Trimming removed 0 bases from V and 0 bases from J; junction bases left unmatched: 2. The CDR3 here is CACDTLGDTSSWDTRQMFF. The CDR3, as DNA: TGTGCCTGTGACACCCTGGGGGATACGAGCTCCTGGGACACCCGACAGATGTTTTTC.

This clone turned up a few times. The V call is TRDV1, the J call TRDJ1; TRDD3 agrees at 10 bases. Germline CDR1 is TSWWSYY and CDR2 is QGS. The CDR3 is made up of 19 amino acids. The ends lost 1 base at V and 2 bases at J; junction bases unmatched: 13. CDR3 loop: CALGERGSPLLGDTDKLIF. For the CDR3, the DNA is TGTGCTCTTGGGGAACGGGGCTCCCCCCTACTGGGGGATACCGATAAACTCATCTTT.

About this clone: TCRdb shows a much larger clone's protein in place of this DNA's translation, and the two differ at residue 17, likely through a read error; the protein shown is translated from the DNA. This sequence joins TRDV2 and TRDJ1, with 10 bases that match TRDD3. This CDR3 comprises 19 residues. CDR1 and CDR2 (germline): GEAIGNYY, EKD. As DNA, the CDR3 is TGTGCCTGTGACACTCTCACTGGGGGATCGCCGAAGTACACCGATAAATTCATCTTT. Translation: CACDTLTGGSPKYTDKFIF.